The entry that follows covers one T cell receptor beta chain sequence. Its specificity is not known. The CDR3 sequence is 15 residues long. V was pared by 6 bases and J by 2 bases, with 9 bases of the junction left unmatched. Germline V gene lookup returns CDR1 KGHSH and CDR2 LQKENI. PCR involved 60 Vbeta and 13 Jbeta primers. Sequenced by immunoSEQ multiplex PCR; TCRdb stores in-frame clones only, minus some. The table shows under 150,000 clones, with 80% occurring only once. This sample is part of a study of cytomegalovirus exposure and HLA in healthy donors. Overall study findings and caveats: According to the study, approximately 150 TCR beta chains were cytomegalovirus-associated. Sequencing likely produced, as an artifact, a cluster of highly shared sequence variants. The authors later found TCR association rates varying by HLA locus, with DRB1 most and HLA-C fewest.

Healthy people donating bone marrow made up the donors. The source of this sequence is a middle-aged woman in good health and CMV-seronegative. The chain is built from TRBV18 and TRBJ2-7; the match to TRBD1 covers 8 bases. Sequencing input: PBMCs. The CDR3 loop is CASSPRTGGPYEQYF. In DNA form, the CDR3 reads TGTGCCAGCTCCCCCCGAACAGGGGGTCCCTACGAGCAGTACTTC.